This TCR beta chain was identified in a study of blood T cell repertoires in COVID-19. TCRdb's copy holds only in-frame clones and misses some; the assay was immunoSEQ multiplex PCR. The sample contains about 120,000 clones, around 77% of which appear only once. This CDR3 is built from 15 residues. Germline-derived CDR1 and CDR2 are LNHDA and SQIVND (reference sequence). V was pared by 6 bases and J by 6 bases, with 7 bases of the junction left unmatched. V usage is TRBV19 and J usage is TRBJ1-4; 10 nucleotides line up with TRBD1. The sample consisted of peripheral blood. The source is a man aged 60 to 69 with active or convalescent COVID-19. CDR3 DNA sequence: TGTGCCAGTAGAAGCCCCGGGACAGGGGATGAAAAACTGTTTTTT. Protein product: CASRSPGTGDEKLFF.